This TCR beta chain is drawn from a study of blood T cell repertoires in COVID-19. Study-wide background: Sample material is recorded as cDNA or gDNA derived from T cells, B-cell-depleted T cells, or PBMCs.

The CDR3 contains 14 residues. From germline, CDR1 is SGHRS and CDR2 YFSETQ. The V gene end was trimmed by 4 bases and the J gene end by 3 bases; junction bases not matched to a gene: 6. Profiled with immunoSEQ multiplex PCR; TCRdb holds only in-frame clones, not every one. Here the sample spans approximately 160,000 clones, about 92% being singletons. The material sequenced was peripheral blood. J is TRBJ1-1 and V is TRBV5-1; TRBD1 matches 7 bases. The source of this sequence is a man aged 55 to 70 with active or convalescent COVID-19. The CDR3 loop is CASSGGQQHTEAFF. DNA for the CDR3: TGCGCCAGCAGCGGGGGACAGCAACACACTGAAGCTTTCTTT.